This T cell receptor (beta chain) emerged from a study of blood T cells in healthy people across ages. Study-level results: Researchers report that TCR beta diversity correlated strongly with naive T cell percentage. Because donor CMV status was unknown, expanded clonotype changes were possibly confounded.

Each of the donors had roughly 9.7 milliliters of peripheral blood drawn into EDTA-treated Vacutainer tubes. This clonotype was detected only a few times. As yet, its antigen is unknown. The germline V and J ends were trimmed by 4 bases and 8 bases, with 14 bases remaining between them. The CDR3 has 13 residues. The germline gives CDR1 LGHNA, CDR2 YSLEER. A sample-barcoded 5' primer and a J-beta primer mix were used in a second PCR of roughly 6 to 11 cycles. TCRdb ran MiXCR on the 5' RACE reads and lists one entry per CDR3 protein. The sample lists fewer than 700,000 distinct CDR3 sequences; roughly 41% were seen once.

The sequence derives from a man at least 80 years old in good health. What was sequenced was blood. The gene calls are TRBV4-3 and TRBJ1-2, with D possibly matching TRBD1 (6 bases). The CDR3: CASSLTGSGGYTF. In DNA form, the CDR3 reads TGCGCCAGCAGCCTTACAGGGAGCGGCGGCTACACCTTC.